Below are 24 T cell receptor beta chains sequenced from a single sample in a study of breast tumors, draining lymph nodes, adjacent tissues. TCRdb reprocessed the multiplex PCR reads via MiXCR and lists one record per CDR3 protein. The sample has 200,000 to 300,000 distinct CDR3 sequences, roughly 31% seen once; the top ten hold approximately 1%. The lymph nodes were axillary draining lymph nodes from breast cancer patients. Sample: axillary lymph node tissue. Receptors originate from a female donor with breast cancer. Some clones in this sample may be carry-over from other donors' samples.

Many counts were recorded for this clonotype. CDR3 loop: CSVVGANTGELFF. The CDR3 DNA sequence: TGCAGCGTTGTAGGAGCGAACACCGGGGAGCTGTTTTTT. The chain links TRBV29-1 to TRBJ2-2; D is unclear. Between the trimmed V and J ends, which lost 4 bases and 0 bases, there was a span of 6 bases. The CDR3 length is 13 residues. Germline assignment: CDR1 SQVTM and CDR2 ANQGSEA.

This clonotype was detected many times. The gene calls are TRBV12-3 or TRBV12-4 and TRBJ2-7; D possibly corresponds to TRBD2 (5 bases). The CDR3 loop spans 12 amino acids. V dropped 3 bases and J dropped 6 bases, with 9 bases sitting between them. CDR3 DNA sequence: TGTGCCAGCAGTTTGCCCAGCGGCGAGCAGTACTTC. It is translated as CASSLPSGEQYF.

This clonotype was recorded at least ten times. The genes are TRBV5-4 and TRBJ2-7; D is tentatively TRBD1 or TRBD2 (5 bases each). The CDR3 sequence is 14 residues long. Germline V lookup: CDR1 SGHNT, CDR2 YYREEE (reference sequence). The V gene lost 4 bases and the J gene lost 2 bases, with 13 bases spanning the gap. CDR3 residues: CASSQSGTPYEQYF. CDR3 nucleotide sequence: TGTGCCAGCAGCCAGTCCGGGACCCCCTACGAGCAGTACTTC.

The V call is TRBV27, the J call TRBJ2-1, with TRBD2 identical over 11 bases. The CDR3 covers 16 residues. The J segment lost 5 bases and the V segment lost 2 bases, leaving 5 bases of the junction unmatched. Germline CDR1 reads MNHEY; CDR2 reads SMNVEV (reference sequence). For the CDR3, the DNA is TGTGCCAGCAGTTTAATAGCGGGAGGGTGGAACAATGAGCAGTTCTTC. Its translation: CASSLIAGGWNNEQFF.

This clonotype was seen a handful of times. This chain links TRBV28 with TRBJ1-6; D remains unclear. V was cut by 6 bases and J by 0 bases, with 12 bases left in between. The CDR3 spans 16 residues. Germline V lookup: CDR1 MDHEN, CDR2 SYDVKM. CDR3 protein: CASSSPSSSYNSPLHF. CDR3 coding DNA: TGTGCCAGCAGCTCCCCGTCCAGCTCCTATAATTCACCCCTCCACTTT.

On this clonotype: Being one base from a much bigger clone, this may be a read error. The chain couples TRBV12-3 or TRBV12-4 to TRBJ2-2, with D possibly being TRBD2 (6 bases). The CDR3 spans 15 residues. Trimming pared 3 bases from V and 5 bases from J, leaving 13 bases between. In DNA form, the CDR3 reads TGTGCCAGCAGTTTCACGGGGAGCGGGACCGGGGAGCTGTTTTTT. It is translated as CASSFTGSGTGELFF.

This clonotype occurred many times. This rearrangement joins TRBV15 to TRBJ1-5; D ambiguous. The CDR3 has 15 amino acids. CDR1 and CDR2 from the germline V gene are LNHNV and YYDKDF (reference sequence). V lost 0 bases to trimming and J lost 3 bases, with 9 bases between them. As DNA, the CDR3 is TGTGCCACCAGCAGAGATGGGCAGTTCAATCAGCCCCAGCATTTT. Translating gives CATSRDGQFNQPQHF.

This clonotype was detected ten times or more. This chain connects TRBV5-1 to TRBJ2-7; 8 bases align to TRBD2. The CDR3 runs 16 residues. CDR1 SGHRS and CDR2 YFSETQ come from the germline V gene. Trimming cost V 0 bases and J 3 bases; bases outside gene matches: 8. The CDR3 reads CASSLVGSGKFYEQYF. The CDR3 DNA follows: TGCGCCAGCAGCTTGGTGGGTAGCGGGAAATTCTACGAGCAGTACTTC.

Only a few counts were recorded for this clonotype. The rearrangement links TRBV11-2 to TRBJ2-1; 9 bases match TRBD2. The germline CDR1 and CDR2 sequences are SGHAT and FQNNGV. This CDR3 comprises 17 residues. J was trimmed by 6 bases and V by 6 bases; bases with no gene match: 15. DNA of the CDR3: TGTGCCAGCAGTTACCGACTAGCGGCAGGGCCGGGCAATGAGCAGTTCTTC. This translates into CASSYRLAAGPGNEQFF.

This clonotype came up many times. V usage is TRBV6-1 and J usage is TRBJ2-1, with 12 bases aligning to TRBD2. This CDR3 region has 14 residues. Per the germline V gene, CDR1 is MNHNS and CDR2 is SASEGT. After removal of 4 bases from V and 12 bases from J, the junction contained 7 bases not matched to a gene. In DNA form, the CDR3 reads TGTGCCAGCAGTGTTTCTAGCGGGAGGGATTGGCAGTTCTTC. The encoded protein is CASSVSSGRDWQFF.

About this clonotype: The germline gene is not matched at one end of the junction; a read error may be the cause. This chain links TRBV7-9 with TRBJ1-2, with D uncertain. The CDR3 has 17 amino acids. Per germline, CDR1 SEHNR and CDR2 FQNEAQ (reference sequence). This chain's CDR3 is CASSLMGRRYRSGGYTF. As DNA, the CDR3 is TGTGCTAGCAGCTTAATGGGCAGGCGGTATCGAAGTGGTGGCTACACCTTC. Together with reference TRBV7-9 and TRBJ1-2, the CDR3 gives the full variable domain: DTGVSQNPRHKITKRGQNVTFRCDPISEHNRLYWYRQTLGQGPEFLTYFQNEAQLEKSRLLSDRFSAERPKGSFSTLEIQRTEQGDSAMYLCASSLMGRRYRSGGYTFGSGTRLTVV.

The chain links TRBV12-3 or TRBV12-4 to TRBJ2-2; D gene ambiguous. V shed 6 bases and J shed 8 bases, with 4 bases lying between them. The CDR3 consists of 10 residues. DNA of the CDR3: TGTGCCAGCAGCATTGGGGAGCTGTTTTTT. As protein: CASSIGELFF.

This clonotype was picked up many times. The rearrangement joins TRBV7-9 to TRBJ2-7, with TRBD2 matching over 8 bases. Germline-derived CDR1 and CDR2 are SEHNR and FQNEAQ (reference sequence). The trim removed 3 bases at V and 2 bases at J, leaving 9 bases unmatched. CDR3 length: 16 amino acids. The CDR3 here is CASSFWLAGGAYEQYF. The CDR3 bases are TGTGCCAGCAGCTTTTGGCTAGCGGGTGGGGCCTACGAGCAGTACTTC.

At least ten counts were recorded for this clonotype. The chain joins TRBV6-1 to TRBJ1-6; D ambiguous. Trimming pared 0 bases from V and 13 bases from J, leaving 10 bases between. CDR3 length equals 13 residues. CDR1 and CDR2 (germline): MNHNS, SASEGT. This chain's CDR3 is CASSEAGKGPLHF. The CDR3 DNA reads TGTGCCAGCAGTGAAGCAGGAAAGGGCCCCCTCCACTTT.

Points on this clonotype: Possible read error: a much larger clone is one base away. V usage is TRBV6-6 and J usage is TRBJ1-5; the D is unclear. V lost 5 bases and J 4 bases, leaving 18 bases between the germline ends. Germline CDR1 MNHNY, CDR2 SVGAGI (reference sequence). CDR3 size: 16 residues. The DNA of the CDR3 is TGTGCCAGCAGTCCTTCTCTGGGCTCAATTAATCAGCCCCAGCATTTT. Translation: CASSPSLGSINQPQHF.

This clonotype came up once. The chain combines TRBV2 with TRBJ2-7, with 9 bases that match TRBD2. The CDR3 loop spans 13 amino acids. Germline loops: CDR1 SNHLY, CDR2 FYNNEI. The CDR3 here is CARSSGSVYEQYF. In DNA, the CDR3 is TGTGCTAGGAGTAGCGGGAGTGTCTACGAGCAGTACTTC.

A word on this clonotype: Its ends do not fully match the called genes, so a read error is possible. J is TRBJ1-6 and V is TRBV2; D is uncertain. Germline V lookup: CDR1 SNHLY, CDR2 FYNNEI. The CDR3 has 16 amino acids. The CDR3 spells CASSFEGRVYNSPPHF. CDR3 nucleotide sequence: TGTGCCAGCAGTTTTGAAGGGCGGGTGTATAATTCACCCCCCCACTTT.

This clonotype was recorded many times. The chain joins TRBV2 to TRBJ2-5, with 7 bases matching TRBD1. The length of the CDR3 is 14 residues. In germline, CDR1 is SNHLY, CDR2 FYNNEI. After removal of 4 bases from V and 7 bases from J, the junction contained 9 bases not matched to a gene. CDR3 coding DNA: TGTGCCAGCAGTGTGTGGGAGAGACAGGGGACCCAGTACTTC. Amino acids: CASSVWERQGTQYF.

This clonotype was picked up many times. The chain carries TRBV20-1 and TRBJ2-1; D is unresolved. Germline CDR1 reads DFQATT; CDR2 reads SNEGSKA (reference sequence). The CDR3 spans 14 residues. V was clipped by 5 bases and J by 4 bases, with 15 bases between them. CDR3 amino acids: CSALRTVQYNEQFF. CDR3 nucleotides: TGCAGTGCTTTAAGAACAGTCCAGTACAATGAGCAGTTCTTC.

This clonotype was seen at least ten times. The rearrangement uses TRBV12-3 or TRBV12-4 and TRBJ2-5, with unresolved D. The CDR3 sequence is 15 residues long. The V end was cut by 1 base, the J end by 1 base, with 10 bases between. The CDR3 region is CASSLVGRLQETQYF. The CDR3 bases are TGTGCCAGCAGTTTAGTAGGACGGCTCCAAGAGACCCAGTACTTC.

This clonotype was counted between two and nine times. The chain combines TRBV20-1 with TRBJ2-7, with TRBD2 identical over 7 bases. The CDR3 spans 15 residues. Germline lookup yields CDR1 DFQATT and CDR2 SNEGSKA (reference sequence). The J segment lost 2 bases and the V segment lost 0 bases, leaving 7 bases of the junction unmatched. The CDR3 loop reads CSARDLTSEPYEQYF. Written as DNA, the CDR3 is TGCAGTGCTAGAGATCTAACTAGCGAACCCTACGAGCAGTACTTC.

At least ten counts were recorded for this clonotype. This rearrangement joins TRBV12-3 or TRBV12-4 to TRBJ2-2; 7 bases agree with TRBD2. The CDR3 is 16 residues long. V dropped 7 bases and J dropped 3; count of bases not matched to a gene: 11. The CDR3 DNA follows: TGTGCCAGCACCCTTTTTGGGGCGGGAGACACCGGGGAGCTGTTTTTT. Its translation is CASTLFGAGDTGELFF.

This clonotype was detected ten times or more. CDR3 coding DNA: TGTGCCAGCAGCTTAAAGTACAAAGAGACCCAGTACTTC. As protein: CASSLKYKETQYF. This sequence joins TRBV7-9 and TRBJ2-5; D gene ambiguous. This CDR3 comprises 13 residues. Germline CDR1 and CDR2: SEHNR and FQNEAQ (reference sequence). V lost 2 bases and J lost 3, with 7 bases in between.

This clonotype was detected ten times or more. The rearrangement joins TRBV29-1 to TRBJ1-4; D perhaps matches TRBD1 (5 bases). There are 14 residues in the CDR3. The V gene's germline CDR1 is SQVTM and CDR2 ANQGSEA. V was pared by 6 bases and J by 0 bases, with 11 bases between. The CDR3 loop reads CSVGHRATNEKLFF. CDR3 bases: TGCAGCGTGGGGCACCGTGCAACTAATGAAAAACTGTTTTTT.